Sequencing of this TCR beta chain was carried out in a study of response to subunit inactivated influenza vaccine. General study points: Each seasonal influenza vaccination, the authors suggested, recruits few new T cells.

Using its own MiXCR run on the RT-PCR reads, TCRdb lists one record per CDR3 protein. The sample records over 400,000 distinct CDR3 sequences, approximately 10% being singletons. The CDR3 contains 13 residues. CDR1 and CDR2 (germline): SQVTM, ANQGSEA. After removal of 5 bases from V and 1 base from J, the junction contained 2 bases not matched to a gene. This clonotype was observed at least ten times. Antigen specificity is unknown. The sequenced sample was PBMCs from blood, obtained roughly 45 days after vaccination. The rearrangement joins TRBV29-1 to TRBJ2-1; 7 nucleotides align to TRBD1. The receptor comes from a man between 45 and 60 years old who received an inactivated influenza vaccine. DNA of the CDR3: TGCAGCGTTAGGGGGCCGTCCTACAATGAGCAGTTCTTC. Translation gives CSVRGPSYNEQFF.